This T cell receptor beta chain was identified in a study of cytomegalovirus exposure and HLA in healthy donors. Overall study context: There were roughly 120 million unique TCR beta sequences, drawn from about 179 million T cells, in an earlier analysis.

A multiplex PCR was run with 60 Vbeta primers and 13 Jbeta primers. Sequenced by immunoSEQ multiplex PCR; TCRdb stores in-frame clones only, minus some. The sample carries about 60,000 clones, over 75% recorded once. As concerns this clone: Its target is unknown.

General observations from the study: In vitro assays verified that three CMV-associated chains recognized CMV antigens specifically. TCR beta sequences reportedly predicted the HLA-A and HLA-B alleles of most subjects accurately. In an earlier analysis, most TCR beta V segments were productive about 87% or about 30% of the time.

Material: PBMCs. This TCR was recovered from a woman aged 25 to 45 in good health and CMV-seronegative.

This chain's CDR3 is CASSIDRRVYRGREGDYGYTF. In nucleotides, the CDR3 is TGTGCCAGTAGTATAGACCGCCGTGTTTACAGGGGGCGCGAAGGGGACTATGGCTACACCTTC. This chain links TRBV19 with TRBJ1-2; 9 bases are shared with TRBD1. J lost 3 bases, V lost 0 bases, and 20 bases had no gene match. The CDR3 has 21 residues. Per germline, CDR1 LNHDA and CDR2 SQIVND (reference sequence). Drawing the rest from reference TRBV19 and TRBJ1-2, the complete variable domain is DGGITQSPKYLFRKEGQNVTLSCEQNLNHDAMYWYRQDPGQGLRLIYYSQIVNDFQKGDIAEGYSVSREKKESFPLTVTSAQKNPTAFYLCASSIDRRVYRGREGDYGYTFGSGTRLTVV.